This T cell receptor beta chain was documented in a study of CD8 T cells in ankylosing spondylitis. This CDR3 has 14 residues. Trimming removed 2 bases from V and 3 bases from J; junction bases left unmatched: 2. The germline CDR1 and CDR2 sequences are SGHRS and YFSETQ. General study results and limits: Significant enrichment of disease-linked clones was reportedly seen in matched ankylosing spondylitis synovial fluid.

Preparation of TCR beta libraries was done by quantitative 5'-RACE with molecular barcodes. Each CDR3 protein is one row after TCRdb ran MiXCR on the 5' RACE reads. The data show 150,000 to 200,000 distinct CDR3 sequences, 15% to 20% seen once. Comments on this clonotype: Its antigen is not known.

This chain links TRBV5-1 with TRBJ1-2; 9 bases agree with TRBD1. Sequences were obtained from blood, either unsorted or a sorted T cell fraction (not recorded which). The receptor comes from a male donor with ankylosing spondylitis or in good health (not recorded which). The CDR3: CASSLQGADYGYTF. The CDR3 nucleotides read TGCGCCAGCAGCTTACAGGGGGCCGACTATGGCTACACCTTC.